These 27 T cell receptor beta chains were sequenced from one sample in a study of T cell responses to AZD1222 COVID-19 vaccine. Clones were read by immunoSEQ multiplex PCR, and TCRdb kept only the in-frame ones, dropping some. The sample consists of some 150,000 clones, 92% of them appearing once. The specimen was peripheral blood, collected on day 0 of AZD1222 vaccination. The receptor set was obtained from an adult in good health.

V and J are TRBV6-5 and TRBJ1-4; maybe TRBD1 (5 bases). Germline assignment: CDR1 MNHEY and CDR2 SVGAGI. The CDR3 has 15 residues. The V end was cut by 3 bases, the J end by 5 bases, with 13 bases between. The CDR3 DNA reads as TGTGCCAGCAGTTATCTAAGGGGATCCAATGAAAAACTGTTTTTT. Translated: CASSYLRGSNEKLFF.

CDR3 nucleotide sequence: TGTGCCAGCAGTGGGCAGGGTAGGAGAACAGATACGCAGTATTTT. Translating gives CASSGQGRRTDTQYF. The V call is TRBV28, the J call TRBJ2-3, with D tentatively TRBD1 (5 bases). The CDR3 consists of 15 residues. CDR1 is MDHEN, CDR2 SYDVKM, per germline. V gave up 5 bases and J gave up 3 bases, with 15 bases separating them.

V is TRBV6-6 and J is TRBJ2-2; no reliable D call. V was shortened by 0 bases and J by 7 bases, with 6 bases between the two germline ends. This CDR3 spans 13 amino acids. CDR1 is MNHNY, CDR2 SVGAGI, per germline (reference sequence). Here the CDR3 DNA reads TGTGCCAGCAGTTACTCTATTAGCGGGGAGCTGTTTTTT. It specifies CASSYSISGELFF.

The genes are TRBV7-2 and TRBJ2-7, with 9 bases lining up with TRBD1. Germline CDR1 SGHTA, CDR2 FQGNSA. V was pared by 1 base and J by 0 bases, with 4 bases of the junction left unmatched. The CDR3 sequence is 16 residues long. Here the CDR3 reads CASSLELTGGSYEQYF. In DNA form, the CDR3 reads TGTGCCAGCAGCTTAGAGCTGACAGGGGGCTCCTACGAGCAGTACTTC.

This clone has a single count. The J gene is TRBJ2-7, the V gene TRBV6-2 or TRBV6-3; TRBD2 matches at 15 bases. V lost 4 bases and J lost 1; bases outside the gene matches: 5. Looked up from germline, CDR1 is MNHEY and CDR2 is SVGEGT. The CDR3 is 17 amino acids. This CDR3 is CASSSPGLAGGSYEQYF. The DNA of the CDR3 is TGTGCCAGCAGTTCTCCCGGACTAGCGGGAGGGTCCTACGAGCAGTACTTC.

This chain uses TRBV21-1 with TRBJ2-5; the DNA was not used to check the table's D call, TRBD1. TRBV21-1 counts as a pseudogene. The length of the CDR3 is 23 residues. The CDR3 is CASSKMTGGVDDRDESFKETQYF. The CDR3, as DNA: TGTGCCAGCAGCAAGATGACCGGCGGGGTGGACGACAGGGATGAAAGTTTTAAAGAGACCCAGTACTTC.

This clone was observed a single time. This rearrangement joins TRBV27 to TRBJ2-7, with D maybe TRBD2 (6 bases). Germline CDR1 reads MNHEY; CDR2 reads SMNVEV (reference sequence). V was trimmed by 0 bases and J by 6 bases, leaving 9 bases between them. CDR3 size: 13 residues. The CDR3 nucleotides read TGTGCCAGCAGTTTATCCGGGACTTTCGAGCAGTACTTC. Its translation: CASSLSGTFEQYF.

This rearrangement joins TRBV18 to TRBJ1-2, with a possible D match to TRBD1 (6 bases). V lost 2 bases to trimming and J lost 0 bases, with 22 bases between them. The CDR3 has 19 residues. CDR1 is KGHSH, CDR2 LQKENI, per germline. CDR3 sequence: CASSPSRQGHQEANYGYTF. For the CDR3, the DNA is TGTGCCAGCTCACCAAGTCGGCAGGGGCACCAGGAAGCTAACTATGGCTACACCTTC. The full variable domain, completed using reference TRBV18 and TRBJ1-2, is NAGVMQNPRHLVRRRGQEARLRCSPMKGHSHVYWYRQLPEEGLKFMVYLQKENIIDESGMPKERFSAEFPKEGPSILRIQQVVRGDSAAYFCASSPSRQGHQEANYGYTFGSGTRLTVV.

V gene TRBV6-2 or TRBV6-3 combines with J gene TRBJ2-7; 11 bases align to TRBD1. CDR1 is MNHEY and CDR2 is SVGEGT in the germline V gene. The CDR3 covers 17 residues. J lost 3 bases, V lost 2 bases, and 9 bases had no gene match. CDR3 coding DNA: TGTGCCAGCAGTTACCCGACGCTTGGGACAGGGGGCTACGAGCAGTACTTC. It specifies CASSYPTLGTGGYEQYF.

The chain uses TRBV7-2 and TRBJ2-7; perhaps TRBD1 as D (6 bases). V lost 4 bases and J 2 bases, leaving 9 bases between the germline ends. The CDR3 loop spans 13 amino acids. Germline CDR1 is SGHTA and CDR2 is FQGNSA. CDR3 sequence: CASSSGTTYEQYF. CDR3 nucleotides: TGTGCCAGCAGCTCCGGGACAACCTACGAGCAGTACTTC. Variable domain in full (rest from reference TRBV7-2 and TRBJ2-7): GAGVSQSPSNKVTEKGKDVELRCDPISGHTALYWYRQSLGQGLEFLIYFQGNSAPDKSGLPSDRFSAERTGGSVSTLTIQRTQQEDSAVYLCASSSGTTYEQYFGPGTRLTVT.

The chain employs TRBV5-8 and TRBJ1-2; D is uncertain. The CDR3 extends over 15 amino acids. The germline gives CDR1 SGHTS, CDR2 YDEGEE. Between the trimmed V and J ends, which lost 0 bases and 0 bases, there was a span of 9 bases. CDR3 protein: CASSLGDGPNYGYTF. The CDR3 region has the DNA TGTGCCAGCAGCTTGGGTGACGGACCTAACTATGGCTACACCTTC.

V usage is TRBV2 and J usage is TRBJ1-5, with 10 bases matching TRBD1. Trimming took 6 bases from V and 1 from J; bases not matched to a gene: 6. CDR1 is SNHLY, CDR2 FYNNEI, per germline. This CDR3 spans 16 amino acids. CDR3 in DNA: TGTGCCAGCAGCAAGACAGGGGGCTTGAGCAATCAGCCCCAGCATTTT. It encodes CASSKTGGLSNQPQHF. Supplemented by reference TRBV2 and TRBJ1-5, the full variable domain reads EPEVTQTPSHQVTQMGQEVILRCVPISNHLYFYWYRQILGQKVEFLVSFYNNEISEKSEIFDDQFSVERPDGSNFTLKIRSTKLEDSAMYFCASSKTGGLSNQPQHFGDGTRLSIL.

This rearrangement joins TRBV28 to TRBJ1-5, with D maybe TRBD1 (5 bases). This CDR3 has 16 amino acids. The germline V gene encodes CDR1 MDHEN and CDR2 SYDVKM. V shed 7 bases and J shed 4 bases, with 20 bases lying between them. The CDR3 nucleotides read TGTGCCAGCAAACCTGACCACTCCGGGGGTAATCAGCCCCAGCATTTT. This sequence encodes CASKPDHSGGNQPQHF.

This clone was seen only once. The rearrangement links TRBV19 to TRBJ2-7; D is possibly TRBD2 (6 bases). V gave up 3 bases and J gave up 7 bases, with 10 bases separating them. In germline, CDR1 is LNHDA, CDR2 SQIVND (reference sequence). The CDR3 covers 12 residues. The CDR3 is CASSIGSGEQYF. CDR3 in DNA: TGTGCCAGTAGTATCGGGAGTGGGGAGCAGTACTTC.

This rearrangement joins TRBV21-1 to TRBJ2-7; the table's D call of TRBD1 was not tested on the DNA. TRBV21-1 is tagged as a pseudogene. The CDR3 sequence is 15 residues long. The CDR3 region is CASPRGRVGPHEQYF. CDR3 nucleotides: TGTGCCAGCCCCAGGGGGCGCGTCGGTCCCCACGAGCAGTACTTC.

The V call is TRBV6-2 or TRBV6-3, the J call TRBJ2-7; D unresolved. CDR3 length: 16 residues. V shed 0 bases and J shed 0 bases, with 12 bases lying between them. Germline CDR1 is MNHEY and CDR2 is SVGEGT. CDR3 amino acids: CASSYSISDPSYEQYF. CDR3 sequence (DNA): TGTGCCAGCAGTTACTCGATATCCGATCCCTCCTACGAGCAGTACTTC.

The CDR3, as DNA: TGTGCCAGCAGCGTCAGGGCGGCCACTGAAGCTTTCTTT. Translated: CASSVRAATEAFF. The chain employs TRBV9 and TRBJ1-1, with D maybe TRBD1 (5 bases). The CDR3 contains 13 residues. The V end was cut by 2 bases, the J end by 4 bases, with 9 bases between. The germline gives CDR1 SGDLS, CDR2 YYNGEE.

This chain links TRBV7-2 with TRBJ2-3, with 9 positions matching TRBD1. This CDR3 has 15 residues. V was pared by 5 bases and J by 2 bases, with 5 bases of the junction left unmatched. Germline V gene data show CDR1 as SGHTA and CDR2 as FQGNSA. As DNA, the CDR3 is TGTGCCAGCAGCCCGGGGACAGGGTACACAGATACGCAGTATTTT. As protein: CASSPGTGYTDTQYF.

This chain links TRBV7-9 with TRBJ1-2; D might be TRBD1 (5 bases). Germline CDR1 is SEHNR and CDR2 is FQNEAQ (reference sequence). The CDR3 has 15 residues. The V and J ends lost 5 bases and 6 bases respectively, with 19 bases between them. The DNA for the CDR3 is TGTGCCAGCAGCCAGGGTGTCAGGGATTTGCATGGCTACACCTTC. Translating it yields CASSQGVRDLHGYTF.

The chain is built from TRBV21-1 and TRBJ2-5; the listed D gene, TRBD1, was not tested against the DNA. TRBV21-1 is tagged as a pseudogene. The CDR3 contains 16 residues. CDR3 bases: TGTGCCAGCAGCACCCGAGGACACCTCGTGGGGGAGACCCAGTACTTC. Amino acid sequence: CASSTRGHLVGETQYF.

The rearrangement joins TRBV5-4 to TRBJ1-1; D uncertain. CDR1 and CDR2 from the germline V gene are SGHNT and YYREEE (reference sequence). This CDR3 comprises 14 residues. Trimming removed 4 bases at V and 1 base at J, with 11 bases between. The CDR3, as DNA: TGTGCCAGCAGCGTAGCCCGCTCGAACACTGAAGCTTTCTTT. This encodes CASSVARSNTEAFF. The complete variable domain, with remaining parts taken from reference TRBV5-4 and TRBJ1-1, reads ETGVTQSPTHLIKTRGQQVTLRCSSQSGHNTVSWYQQALGQGPQFIFQYYREEENGRGNFPPRFSGLQFPNYSSELNVNALELDDSALYLCASSVARSNTEAFFGQGTRLTVV.

The CDR3 spells CASSESPMMTPRNSNQPQHF. CDR3 sequence (DNA): TGTGCCAGCAGTGAATCCCCCATGATGACGCCAAGAAATAGCAATCAGCCCCAGCATTTT. The chain couples TRBV2 to TRBJ1-5; no reliable D call. The CDR3 totals 20 residues. V lost 2 bases and J 0 bases, leaving 23 bases between the germline ends. The germline V gene encodes CDR1 SNHLY and CDR2 FYNNEI.

The rearrangement links TRBV6-2 or TRBV6-3 to TRBJ2-7; D unclear. The V gene lost 0 bases and the J gene lost 7 bases, with 10 bases spanning the gap. This CDR3 has 13 amino acids. Germline V gene lookup returns CDR1 MNHEY and CDR2 SVGEGT. The CDR3 nucleotides are TGTGCCAGCAGTTACTCCGGTACTGGAGAGCAGTACTTC. Its translation: CASSYSGTGEQYF.

The V call is TRBV19, the J call TRBJ2-6, with D perhaps TRBD1 (5 bases). Germline assignment: CDR1 LNHDA and CDR2 SQIVND (reference sequence). CDR3 length: 14 amino acids. Trimming removed 7 bases at V and 5 bases at J, with 12 bases between. The CDR3 region is CASTDSGWANVLTF. The CDR3, as DNA: TGTGCCAGTACAGACAGTGGGTGGGCCAACGTCCTGACTTTC.

V gene TRBV3-1 (or the pseudogene TRBV3-2) combines with J gene TRBJ2-2; D perhaps matches TRBD2 (5 bases). Germline lookup yields CDR1 LGHDT and CDR2 YNNKEL (reference sequence). V lost 1 base and J 5 bases, leaving 11 bases between the germline ends. The CDR3 is 15 residues long. As DNA, the CDR3 is TGTGCCAGCAGCCAAGCCCTAGCCCCAACCGGGGAGCTGTTTTTT. Encoded protein: CASSQALAPTGELFF.

The chain uses TRBV6-2 or TRBV6-3 and TRBJ1-1; a weak D match, TRBD1 (5 bases). CDR3 length equals 14 residues. The germline V gene has CDR1 MNHEY and CDR2 SVGEGT. The V end was cut by 0 bases, the J end by 3 bases, with 8 bases between. The CDR3 loop is CASSYSGGYTEAFF. In DNA form, the CDR3 reads TGTGCCAGCAGTTACTCTGGGGGGTACACTGAAGCTTTCTTT.

The chain is built from TRBV29-1 and TRBJ1-2; D is perhaps TRBD1 (5 bases). Germline lookup yields CDR1 SQVTM and CDR2 ANQGSEA. V dropped 7 bases and J dropped 6 bases, with 12 bases sitting between them. This CDR3 is built from 11 residues. The CDR3 DNA is TGCAGCGGGCAGGGCGGGGATGGCTACACCTTC. This sequence encodes CSGQGGDGYTF. The full variable domain, rest sourced from reference TRBV29-1 and TRBJ1-2, is SAVISQKPSRDICQRGTSLTIQCQVDSQVTMMFWYRQQPGQSLTLIATANQGSEATYESGFVIDKFPISRPNLTFSTLTVSNMSPEDSSIYLCSGQGGDGYTFGSGTRLTVV.